These T cell receptor beta chains were read from a single sample in a study of T cells in Graves' hyperthyroidism and ophthalmopathy. TCRdb re-called the multiplex PCR reads with MiXCR, one entry per CDR3 protein. The profile covers about 290,000 distinct CDR3 sequences, with 15% to 20% appearing a single time and roughly a third taken by the ten largest. The sequenced material came from blood. These receptors came from a man aged 25-45 years with Graves' hyperthyroidism. The conserved cysteine and the conserved F or W are not part of the CDR3 here. Fields, in order: clone size, V gene, CDR3 protein. Some rows have no size entry. The others give once, few or many, or a class for an expanded clone.

few | TRBV15 | ATSRVTGVNGELF
many | TRBV5-6 | ASSLGISNEQY
many | TRBV7-3 | ASSFGGADTQY
. | TRBV5-1 | ASSLGQGIGELF
. | TRBV28 | ASSFGTERGELF
medium-sized | TRBV2 | ASSPGGGRTDTQY
many | TRBV11-2 | ASSLRGGTSGHNEQF
few | TRBV5-1 | ASSPDQGYGYT
many | TRBV7-8 | ASSQDTITDTQY
. | TRBV3-1 | ASSQDSLEEYQETQY
many | TRBV7-9 | ASSPGSGNYEQY
many | TRBV11-2 | ASSLRRGSPYEQY
. | TRBV12-3/TRBV12-4 | ASSLRPGGTNYGYT
many | TRBV3-1 | ASSQERGRTEAF
few | TRBV9 | ASSVGLGQGNEKLF
many | TRBV6-1 | ASSDGISDTQY
many | TRBV7-6 | ASSLVAGVDNNEQF
many | TRBV20-1 | SARVGTGGYGYT
many | TRBV2 | ASSETPGGQGEQY
. | TRBV11-3 | ASSIYRGPQETQY
many | TRBV27 | AASPAGGNQPQH
many | TRBV30 | AWTARSNTGELF
. | TRBV9 | ASSMGGGTEAF
. | TRBV10-3 | AISEWQDYGYT
. | TRBV7-2 | ASSWSTGRPSSYEQY
. | TRBV6-5 | ASSYSGPQRYSPLH
. | TRBV14 | ASGQIGTEAF
many | TRBV5-1 | ASSKTSGSNEQY
many | TRBV7-3 | ASSAAPGLAVDEQF
. | TRBV15 | ATGTGTSSYNEQF
many | TRBV7-9 | ASSLFPDGQY
. | TRBV4-1 | ASSQDGGDRADTQY
many | TRBV28 | ASSPARSEQY
few | TRBV2 | ASFRLAGVNNDPLRRNEQY
many | TRBV28 | AAGTSQDTQY
many | TRBV5-1 | ASSLVTGGTDTQY
many | TRBV11-2 | ASSATSALTYEQY
. | TRBV19 | ASSIGLAGHTEAF
many | TRBV7-3 | ASSLPAGGPDTQY
many | TRBV28 | ASRALGYT
many | TRBV12-3/TRBV12-4 | ASSFPGYRKAF
many | TRBV2 | ASSDQGGAEAF
many | TRBV30 | AWGGSGTGSASPLH
many | TRBV30 | AWAAGSIEAF
few | TRBV19 | ASAGTRGWYSPLH
many | TRBV11-2 | ASSSLSGGSYNEQF
. | TRBV7-3 | ASSLMSAGQGSQF
. | TRBV7-9 | ASSRAPGERNTIY
few | TRBV10-3 | AISVSGSVSDTQY
many | TRBV7-2 | ASSLTVQFSYEQY
. | TRBV7-3 | ASSESRDYHTQY
many | TRBV3-1 | ASSRTSGGYEQY
few | TRBV29-1 | SVTRDQNTGELF
. | TRBV12-3/TRBV12-4 | ASRVAGTNTGELF